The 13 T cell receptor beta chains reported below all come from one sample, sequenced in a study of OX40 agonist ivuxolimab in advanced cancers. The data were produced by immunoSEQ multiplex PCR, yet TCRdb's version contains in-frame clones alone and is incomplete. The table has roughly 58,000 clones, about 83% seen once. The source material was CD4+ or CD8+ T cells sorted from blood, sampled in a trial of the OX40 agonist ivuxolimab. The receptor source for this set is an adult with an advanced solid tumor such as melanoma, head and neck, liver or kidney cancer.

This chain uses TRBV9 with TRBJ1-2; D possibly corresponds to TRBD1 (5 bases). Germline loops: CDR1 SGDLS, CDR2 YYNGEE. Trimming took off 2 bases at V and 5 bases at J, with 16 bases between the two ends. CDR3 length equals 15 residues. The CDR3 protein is CASSVAGTALYGYTF. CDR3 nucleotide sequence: TGTGCCAGCAGCGTGGCCGGGACCGCCTTGTATGGCTACACCTTC.

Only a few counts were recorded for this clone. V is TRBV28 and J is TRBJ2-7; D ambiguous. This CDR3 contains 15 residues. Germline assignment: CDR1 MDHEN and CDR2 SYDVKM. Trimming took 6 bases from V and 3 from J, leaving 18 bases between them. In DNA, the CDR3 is TGTGCCAGCAGCTTCCCCCGTGGCGTCGTCTACGAGCAGTACTTC. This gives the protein CASSFPRGVVYEQYF.

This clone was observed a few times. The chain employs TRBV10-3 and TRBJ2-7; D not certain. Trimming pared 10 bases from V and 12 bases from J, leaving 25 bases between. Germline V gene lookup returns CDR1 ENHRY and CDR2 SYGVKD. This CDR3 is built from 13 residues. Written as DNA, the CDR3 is TGTGCCACCTTTCGTTCCGGGTCCACTGAGTTGTACTTC. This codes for CATFRSGSTELYF.

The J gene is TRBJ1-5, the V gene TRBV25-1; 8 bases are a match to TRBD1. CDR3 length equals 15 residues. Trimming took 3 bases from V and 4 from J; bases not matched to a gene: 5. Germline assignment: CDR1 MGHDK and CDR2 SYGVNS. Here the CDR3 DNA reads TGTGCCAGCAGTGACGGACAGGGCGGTAATCAGCCCCAGCATTTT. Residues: CASSDGQGGNQPQHF.

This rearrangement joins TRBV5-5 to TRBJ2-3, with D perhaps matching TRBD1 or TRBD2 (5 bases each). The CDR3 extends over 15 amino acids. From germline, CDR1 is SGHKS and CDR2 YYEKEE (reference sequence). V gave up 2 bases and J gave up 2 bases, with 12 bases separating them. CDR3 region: CASSFGTGVTDTQYF. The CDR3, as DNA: TGTGCCAGCAGCTTCGGGACCGGAGTCACAGATACGCAGTATTTT. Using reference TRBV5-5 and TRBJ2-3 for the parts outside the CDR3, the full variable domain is DAGVTQSPTHLIKTRGQQVTLRCSPISGHKSVSWYQQVLGQGPQFIFQYYEKEERGRGNFPDRFSARQFPNYSSELNVNALLLGDSALYLCASSFGTGVTDTQYFGPGTRLTVL.

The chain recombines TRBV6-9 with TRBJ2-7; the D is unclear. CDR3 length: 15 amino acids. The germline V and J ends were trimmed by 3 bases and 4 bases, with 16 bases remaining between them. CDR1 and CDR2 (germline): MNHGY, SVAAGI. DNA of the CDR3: TGTGCCAGCAGTTACTCGACGTCTGGGAAGTACGAGCAGTACTTC. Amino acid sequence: CASSYSTSGKYEQYF.

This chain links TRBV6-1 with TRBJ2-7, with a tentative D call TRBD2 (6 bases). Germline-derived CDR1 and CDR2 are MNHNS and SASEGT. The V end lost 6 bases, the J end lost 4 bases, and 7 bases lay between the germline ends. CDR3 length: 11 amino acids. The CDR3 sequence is CASRREYEQYF. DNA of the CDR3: TGTGCCAGCAGGCGGGAATACGAGCAGTACTTC.

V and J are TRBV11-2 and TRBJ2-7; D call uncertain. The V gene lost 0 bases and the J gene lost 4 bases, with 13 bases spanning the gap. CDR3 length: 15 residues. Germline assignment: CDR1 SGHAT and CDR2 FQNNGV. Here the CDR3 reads CASSLETTNLYEQYF. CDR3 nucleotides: TGTGCCAGCAGCTTAGAAACTACCAATCTTTACGAGCAGTACTTC.

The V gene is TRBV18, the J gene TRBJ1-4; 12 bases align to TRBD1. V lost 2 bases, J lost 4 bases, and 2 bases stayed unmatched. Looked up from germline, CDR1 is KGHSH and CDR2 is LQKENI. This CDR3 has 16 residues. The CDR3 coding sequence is TGTGCCAGCTCACCAGGGACAGGGGGCTATAATGAAAAACTGTTTTTT. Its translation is CASSPGTGGYNEKLFF.

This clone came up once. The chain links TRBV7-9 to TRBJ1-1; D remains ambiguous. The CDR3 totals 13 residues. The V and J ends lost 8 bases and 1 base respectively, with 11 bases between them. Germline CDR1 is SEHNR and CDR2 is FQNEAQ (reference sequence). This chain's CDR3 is CASQRAQNTEAFF. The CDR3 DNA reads TGTGCCAGCCAGCGGGCTCAGAACACTGAAGCTTTCTTT.

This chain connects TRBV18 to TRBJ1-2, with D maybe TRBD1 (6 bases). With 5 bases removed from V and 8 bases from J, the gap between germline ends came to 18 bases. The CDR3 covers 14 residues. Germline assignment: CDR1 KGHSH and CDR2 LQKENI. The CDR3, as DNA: TGTGCCAGCTCAAAACAGGGAGCCCGGGAGGGCTACACCTTC. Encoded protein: CASSKQGAREGYTF.

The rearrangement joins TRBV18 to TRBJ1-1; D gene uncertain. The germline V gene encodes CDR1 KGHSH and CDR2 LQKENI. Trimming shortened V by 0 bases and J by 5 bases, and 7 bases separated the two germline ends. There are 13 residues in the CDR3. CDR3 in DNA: TGTGCCAGCTCACCACCCGGCTCGACTGAAGCTTTCTTT. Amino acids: CASSPPGSTEAFF.

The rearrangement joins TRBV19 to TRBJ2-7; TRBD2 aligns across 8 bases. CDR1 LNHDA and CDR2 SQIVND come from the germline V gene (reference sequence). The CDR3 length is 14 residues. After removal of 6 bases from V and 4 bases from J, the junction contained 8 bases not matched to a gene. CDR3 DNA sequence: TGTGCCAGTAGCGACAGCGGGAGAACGTACGAGCAGTACTTC. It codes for CASSDSGRTYEQYF.